The next 4 T cell receptor beta chains were all read from a single sample in a study of cytomegalovirus exposure and HLA in healthy donors. Sequencing was performed with immunoSEQ multiplex PCR; in TCRdb, only in-frame clones are kept and a portion is missing. Altogether some 110,000 clones are present, less than 90% being singletons, with the ten largest covering around 4.5%. Sequenced input: PBMCs. These receptors all stem from a man younger than 30 in good health and CMV-seropositive.

The V gene is TRBV18, the J gene TRBJ2-6, with 8 bases aligning to TRBD1. Looked up from germline, CDR1 is KGHSH and CDR2 is LQKENI. The CDR3 has 18 amino acids. Trimming took 3 bases from V and 1 from J; bases not matched to a gene: 8. As DNA, the CDR3 is TGTGCCAGCTCACCCGGAAACAGGGGGACGTCTGGGGCCAACGTCCTGACTTTC. Its translation: CASSPGNRGTSGANVLTF. The full variable domain, with the rest looked up from reference TRBV18 and TRBJ2-6, is NAGVMQNPRHLVRRRGQEARLRCSPMKGHSHVYWYRQLPEEGLKFMVYLQKENIIDESGMPKERFSAEFPKEGPSILRIQQVVRGDSAAYFCASSPGNRGTSGANVLTFGAGSRLTVL.

The rearrangement uses TRBV18 and TRBJ2-7, with a weak D call TRBD2 (6 bases). CDR3 size: 14 residues. Germline V CDR1 and CDR2: KGHSH, LQKENI. V lost 5 bases and J lost 5, with 16 bases in between. CDR3 region: CASSGGTGRDEQYF. CDR3 coding DNA: TGTGCCAGCTCAGGCGGGACGGGTCGTGACGAGCAGTACTTC.

The V and J genes are TRBV10-3 and TRBJ2-3, with 7 bases lining up with TRBD1. V lost 9 bases to trimming and J lost 3 bases; unmatched junction nucleotides: 6. CDR3 size: 13 residues. CDR1 and CDR2 (germline): ENHRY, SYGVKD. CDR3 sequence (DNA): TGTGCCATAGGACAGGCTTTAACAGATACGCAGTATTTT. Its protein is CAIGQALTDTQYF.

This chain connects TRBV5-6 to TRBJ1-2, with 9 bases matching TRBD1. This CDR3 contains 14 residues. The germline V gene has CDR1 SGHDT and CDR2 YYEEEE. V dropped 2 bases and J dropped 3; count of bases not matched to a gene: 2. The CDR3 DNA reads TGTGCCAGCAGCTTTGGACAGGGGTACTATGGCTACACCTTC. Translating gives CASSFGQGYYGYTF.